The present entry profiles one T cell receptor beta chain with its context. The antigen is unknown. Both about-4-week and about-12-week second-dose recipients were combined. The data originate from a study of T cell responses to AZD1222 COVID-19 vaccine. Some clones are missing from TCRdb's copy, which holds only in-frame ones; the method was immunoSEQ multiplex PCR. The sample holds 130,000 to 150,000 clones, around 90% seen once. Trimming cost V 0 bases and J 0 bases; bases outside gene matches: 2. The CDR3 runs to 15 residues. Germline-derived CDR1 and CDR2 are SGHRS and YFSETQ. Whole-study findings and limits: Repertoires were sampled only after the peak T cell response. Of the AZD1222 recipients, only five to seven were seropositive at baseline. Two AZD1222 administrations were followed by greater Spike-specific TCR breadth and depth.

The source was peripheral blood, collected 28 days after the second AZD1222 dose. The chain has TRBV5-1 and TRBJ1-1, with 7 bases that match TRBD1. The TCR sequence derives from an adult who received the AZD1222 COVID-19 vaccine. The CDR3 spells CASSLGQGVNTEAFF. The CDR3 DNA is TGCGCCAGCAGCTTGGGACAGGGAGTGAACACTGAAGCTTTCTTT.